A single sample gave rise to the 27 T cell receptor beta chains below, sequenced in a study of blood T cell repertoires in COVID-19. The protocol was immunoSEQ multiplex PCR, while the TCRdb copy is restricted to in-frame clones and leaves out a portion. The sample has more than 100,000 clones, approximately 81% seen once. Sample: peripheral blood. These receptors were taken from a man in his sixties with acute or convalescent COVID-19.

This clone was counted a single time. This rearrangement joins TRBV27 to TRBJ2-7; 10 positions match TRBD1. The CDR3 is 12 residues long. Germline CDR1 reads MNHEY; CDR2 reads SMNVEV (reference sequence). V was pared by 4 bases and J by 8 bases, with 2 bases of the junction left unmatched. CDR3 DNA: TGTGCCAGCAGTTGGGGACAGGGGAAGCAGTACTTC. Translating gives CASSWGQGKQYF.

The CDR3 bases are TGTGCCTGGAGTGTAAGCGGGTTCACTGAAGCTTTCTTT. Encoded protein: CAWSVSGFTEAFF. The chain uses TRBV30 and TRBJ1-1; unclear D gene. CDR1 and CDR2 from the germline V gene are GTSNPN and SVGIG (reference sequence). The CDR3 is 13 residues long. The V end was cut by 0 bases, the J end by 4 bases, with 9 bases between.

The chain recombines TRBV5-1 with TRBJ2-1; D is ambiguous. The CDR3 is 13 residues long. The V end lost 3 bases, the J end lost 0 bases, and 4 bases lay between the germline ends. CDR1 is SGHRS and CDR2 is YFSETQ in the germline V gene. This chain's CDR3 is CASSSGSYNEQFF. As DNA, the CDR3 is TGCGCCAGCAGCTCAGGCTCCTACAATGAGCAGTTCTTC. Combining the CDR3 with reference TRBV5-1 and TRBJ2-1 gives the whole variable domain KAGVTQTPRYLIKTRGQQVTLSCSPISGHRSVSWYQQTPGQGLQFLFEYFSETQRNKGNFPGRFSGRQFSNSRSEMNVSTLELGDSALYLCASSSGSYNEQFFGPGTRLTVL.

The chain combines TRBV9 with TRBJ1-3; possible D gene TRBD1, 6 bases. V lost 3 bases to trimming and J lost 0 bases, with 10 bases between them. CDR3 length equals 15 residues. The V gene's germline CDR1 is SGDLS and CDR2 YYNGEE. Here the CDR3 reads CASSALGGSGNTIYF. CDR3 sequence (DNA): TGTGCCAGCAGCGCTCTAGGGGGCTCTGGAAACACCATATATTTT. The complete variable domain, with remaining parts taken from reference TRBV9 and TRBJ1-3, reads DSGVTQTPKHLITATGQRVTLRCSPRSGDLSVYWYQQSLDQGLQFLIQYYNGEERAKGNILERFSAQQFPDLHSELNLSSLELGDSALYFCASSALGGSGNTIYFGEGSWLTVV.

The chain joins TRBV28 to TRBJ2-3; 10 bases fit TRBD1. Trimming at V came to 4 bases and at J to 4 bases, leaving 11 bases not matched to a gene. The CDR3 is made up of 17 amino acids. In germline, CDR1 is MDHEN, CDR2 SYDVKM. This chain's CDR3 is CASSSQGQGLAADTQYF. The CDR3 DNA reads TGTGCCAGCAGTTCCCAGGGACAGGGGTTAGCGGCAGATACGCAGTATTTT.

This clone was found many times. The same CDR3 can be traced to other DNA sequences in this sample. V usage is TRBV5-1 and J usage is TRBJ2-7; 12 bases map to TRBD1. The CDR3 runs 14 residues. Looked up from germline, CDR1 is SGHRS and CDR2 is YFSETQ. Trimming at V came to 1 base and at J to 7 bases, leaving 3 bases not matched to a gene. CDR3 sequence: CASSLRDRGREQYF. The CDR3 nucleotides read TGCGCCAGCAGCTTGAGGGACAGGGGGCGGGAGCAGTACTTC.

V gene TRBV9 combines with J gene TRBJ2-1, with a possible D match to TRBD2 (6 bases). Trimming took 0 bases from V and 0 from J, leaving 7 bases between them. There are 15 residues in the CDR3. Germline CDR1 reads SGDLS; CDR2 reads YYNGEE. The chain's CDR3 is CASSVGTTSYNEQFF. CDR3 sequence (DNA): TGTGCCAGCAGCGTAGGGACTACCTCCTACAATGAGCAGTTCTTC.

The chain has TRBV13 and TRBJ2-7, with D perhaps matching TRBD2 (7 bases). The CDR3 length is 16 residues. In germline, CDR1 is PRHDT, CDR2 FYEKMQ (reference sequence). The V and J ends lost 5 bases and 3 bases respectively, with 20 bases between them. The CDR3 protein is CASSPATGGANYEQYF. CDR3 in DNA: TGTGCCAGCAGCCCGGCTACGGGGGGCGCGAACTACGAGCAGTACTTC.

This clone was recorded a few times. The rearrangement joins TRBV5-1 to TRBJ2-7; TRBD1 matches 8 bases. This CDR3 contains 15 residues. With 5 bases clipped from V and 5 bases from J, the junction kept 12 bases outside the gene matches. CDR1 SGHRS and CDR2 YFSETQ come from the germline V gene. In DNA, the CDR3 is TGCGCCAGCAGGCCAATGACAGGGGCTAGGAACGAGCAGTACTTC. Translated: CASRPMTGARNEQYF. The full variable domain, completed using reference TRBV5-1 and TRBJ2-7, is KAGVTQTPRYLIKTRGQQVTLSCSPISGHRSVSWYQQTPGQGLQFLFEYFSETQRNKGNFPGRFSGRQFSNSRSEMNVSTLELGDSALYLCASRPMTGARNEQYFGPGTRLTVT.

The chain is built from TRBV6-6 and TRBJ2-3; TRBD2 agrees at 8 bases. V lost 6 bases and J lost 3; bases outside the gene matches: 11. Looked up from germline, CDR1 is MNHNY and CDR2 is SVGAGI (reference sequence). This CDR3 comprises 16 residues. CDR3 sequence: CASRESGRGWTDTQYF. In DNA, the CDR3 is TGTGCCAGCAGGGAGAGCGGGAGAGGATGGACAGATACGCAGTATTTT.

The chain uses TRBV5-1 and TRBJ2-5; 11 nucleotides line up with TRBD2. Germline V gives CDR1 SGHRS, CDR2 YFSETQ. V shed 4 bases, J shed 1 base, and the junction held 9 bases outside the gene matches. The CDR3 covers 17 residues. The CDR3 nucleotides read TGCGCCAGCAGCATAGGAGCTAGCGGGAGGATCCAAGAGACCCAGTACTTC. Translation: CASSIGASGRIQETQYF.

The chain combines TRBV10-2 with TRBJ1-2; no definite D call. Germline V gives CDR1 WSHSY, CDR2 SAAADI. V was shortened by 0 bases and J by 8 bases, with 13 bases between the two germline ends. CDR3 length: 14 amino acids. CDR3 in amino acids: CASSESTPERGYTF. CDR3 coding DNA: TGCGCCAGCAGTGAGTCGACTCCGGAGCGGGGCTACACCTTC.

The chain uses TRBV7-8 and TRBJ1-1; 11 bases agree with TRBD1. CDR1 is SGHVS and CDR2 is FQNEAQ in the germline V gene. The CDR3 runs to 17 residues. The V gene end was trimmed by 5 bases and the J gene end by 5 bases; junction bases not matched to a gene: 13. CDR3 loop: CASSPLGGQGASTEAFF. The DNA of the CDR3 is TGTGCCAGCAGCCCCCTAGGAGGACAGGGGGCGAGTACTGAAGCTTTCTTT. The entire variable domain, with the rest obtained from reference TRBV7-8 and TRBJ1-1, is as follows: GAGVSQSPRYKVAKRGQDVALRCDPISGHVSLFWYQQALGQGPEFLTYFQNEAQLDKSGLPSDRFFAERPEGSVSTLKIQRTQQEDSAVYLCASSPLGGQGASTEAFFGQGTRLTVV.

The chain carries TRBV29-1 and TRBJ2-2, with D uncertain. Germline values: CDR1 SQVTM, CDR2 ANQGSEA. The V gene lost 4 bases and the J gene lost 4 bases, with 7 bases spanning the gap. The CDR3 is made up of 12 amino acids. CDR3 sequence (DNA): TGCAGCGTTGGGGTAGCCACCGGGGAGCTGTTTTTT. It codes for CSVGVATGELFF.

This clone showed up just once. The chain combines TRBV2 with TRBJ2-5; 7 bases are a match to TRBD1. In germline, CDR1 is SNHLY, CDR2 FYNNEI. CDR3 length: 14 amino acids. The ends lost 6 bases at V and 3 bases at J; junction bases unmatched: 7. The CDR3 loop reads CASSAHRGKETQYF. The CDR3 region has the DNA TGTGCCAGCAGCGCACACAGGGGAAAAGAGACCCAGTACTTC.

V is TRBV29-1 and J is TRBJ2-5, with 7 bases matching TRBD1. Germline V gives CDR1 SQVTM, CDR2 ANQGSEA. V lost 6 bases, J lost 5 bases, and 6 bases stayed unmatched. The CDR3 totals 12 residues. Here the CDR3 DNA reads TGCAGCGTACACAGGGGTGAGGAGACCCAGTACTTC. Translated: CSVHRGEETQYF.

The genes are TRBV11-2 and TRBJ1-6, with D unresolved. The CDR3 consists of 17 residues. Trimming cost V 3 bases and J 6 bases, with 18 bases left between them. Germline values: CDR1 SGHAT, CDR2 FQNNGV. This CDR3 reads CASSFPSGGSINSPLHF. For the CDR3, the DNA is TGTGCCAGCAGCTTCCCCAGCGGAGGGAGCATTAATTCACCCCTCCACTTT.

This clone was observed a few times. The chain is built from TRBV6-5 and TRBJ1-6, with D perhaps TRBD1 (6 bases). The germline CDR1 and CDR2 sequences are MNHEY and SVGAGI. The CDR3 spans 13 residues. Trimming took off 10 bases at V and 6 bases at J, with 13 bases between the two ends. The DNA for the CDR3 is TGTGCCACCTCAACAGGGACTAATTCACCCCTCCACTTT. Translated: CATSTGTNSPLHF.

The J gene is TRBJ2-7, the V gene TRBV7-8; a possible D gene is TRBD1 (6 bases). Germline assignment: CDR1 SGHVS and CDR2 FQNEAQ. The V gene lost 1 base and the J gene lost 1 base, with 17 bases spanning the gap. The CDR3 has 17 residues. In DNA form, the CDR3 reads TGTGCCAGCAGCTTAGGAAACAGGGCTCCCAATTCCTACGAGCAGTACTTC. Its protein is CASSLGNRAPNSYEQYF.

The chain uses TRBV27 and TRBJ2-3; D is unclear. The germline gives CDR1 MNHEY, CDR2 SMNVEV (reference sequence). The length of the CDR3 is 17 residues. V was pared by 6 bases and J by 1 base, with 20 bases between. CDR3 region: CASSPRNTKPGTDTQYF. CDR3 in DNA: TGTGCCAGCAGCCCCCGAAATACCAAGCCTGGCACAGATACGCAGTATTTT.

This rearrangement joins TRBV6-4 to TRBJ2-7; 8 bases are shared with TRBD1. V lost 9 bases and J lost 4; bases outside the gene matches: 17. This CDR3 spans 16 amino acids. The germline CDR1 and CDR2 sequences are MRHNA and SNTAGT. This chain's CDR3 is CARPNRAGGPEYEQYF. The CDR3 DNA reads TGTGCCAGACCAAACAGGGCAGGGGGCCCGGAATACGAGCAGTACTTC.

V is TRBV24-1 and J is TRBJ1-2, with D uncertain. Looked up from germline, CDR1 is KGHDR and CDR2 is SFDVKD. With 1 base removed from V and 7 bases from J, the gap between germline ends came to 3 bases. The CDR3 sequence is 11 residues long. CDR3 residues: CATSDFLGYTF. In nucleotides, the CDR3 is TGTGCCACCAGTGATTTCCTTGGCTACACCTTC.

This clone occurred a few times. The V call is TRBV21-1, the J call TRBJ2-2; the D call of TRBD1 is as the table states it, not checked on the DNA. TRBV21-1 is a pseudogene segment. The length of the CDR3 is 15 residues. Here the CDR3 DNA reads TGTGCCAGCAGCAAAGGACATTTGAACACCGGGGAGCTGTTTTTT. It yields the protein CASSKGHLNTGELFF.

J is TRBJ2-2 and V is TRBV19; 14 bases agree with TRBD2. Germline lookup yields CDR1 LNHDA and CDR2 SQIVND (reference sequence). The J segment lost 3 bases and the V segment lost 7 bases, leaving 10 bases of the junction unmatched. CDR3 size: 18 residues. The CDR3 here is CASIKVRTSGRHTGELFF. CDR3 nucleotides: TGTGCCAGTATCAAGGTTCGGACTAGCGGGAGGCACACCGGGGAGCTGTTTTTT.

The chain is built from TRBV30 and TRBJ2-7; possibly TRBD1 for D (6 bases). Germline V lookup: CDR1 GTSNPN, CDR2 SVGIG (reference sequence). CDR3 length: 13 residues. The V end lost 6 bases, the J end lost 3 bases, and 15 bases lay between the germline ends. The CDR3 region has the DNA TGTGCCTGCAAAAGAACAGGGATCTACGAGCAGTACTTC. Protein: CACKRTGIYEQYF.

V gene TRBV12-3 or TRBV12-4 combines with J gene TRBJ1-5; D is possibly TRBD1 (5 bases). CDR3 length: 13 amino acids. Trimming pared 3 bases from V and 5 bases from J, leaving 8 bases between. CDR3 amino acids: CASSLEGDQPQHF. The CDR3 DNA follows: TGTGCCAGCAGTTTGGAAGGGGATCAGCCCCAGCATTTT.

The chain uses TRBV6-5 and TRBJ1-2; D gene ambiguous. CDR1 and CDR2 from the germline V gene are MNHEY and SVGAGI. The CDR3 covers 13 residues. Trimming pared 1 base from V and 7 bases from J, leaving 10 bases between. Written as DNA, the CDR3 is TGTGCCAGCAGTTACTTGATAGGAGGTGGCTACACCTTC. This gives the protein CASSYLIGGGYTF.